The 28 T cell receptor beta chains presented below share a single source sample, sequenced in a study of T cell responses to AZD1222 COVID-19 vaccine (dated by TCRdb to the early 2020s). To prepare the library, the immunoSEQ multiplex PCR assay was applied. Drawn from immuneACCESS, this table holds only the in-frame rearrangements with V and J called that TCRdb kept. Clones are partly lost; checked studies trace under half to an unresolved V gene and leave the rest unexplained. In this sample the table shows approximately 120,000 clones, roughly 85% of which occur a single time. 3.5% to 5% of the sample is taken by the ten largest. Per the publication, the time point label means: about 28 days (+/-7) after the second vaccine dose. Sequencing was performed on peripheral blood, taken 28 days after the second AZD1222 dose. Source of these receptors: an adult who received the AZD1222 COVID-19 vaccine.

V is TRBV13 and J is TRBJ2-3; D is tentatively TRBD1 or TRBD2 (5 bases each). Germline CDR1 is PRHDT and CDR2 is FYEKMQ (reference sequence). The length of the CDR3 is 16 residues. V lost 5 bases to trimming and J lost 15 bases, with 30 bases between them. The CDR3 reads CASSAGTTLLDTPSYF. Here the CDR3 DNA reads TGTGCCAGCAGCGCCGGGACCACCTTGCTCGATACGCCATCATATTTT. Combining the CDR3 with reference TRBV13 and TRBJ2-3 gives the whole variable domain AAGVIQSPRHLIKEKRETATLKCYPIPRHDTVYWYQQGPGQDPQFLISFYEKMQSDKGSIPDRFSAQQFSDYHSELNMSSLELGDSALYFCASSAGTTLLDTPSYFGPGTRLTVL.

The chain uses TRBV29-1 and TRBJ2-4; tentatively, D is TRBD1 or TRBD2 (5 bases each). The CDR3 is 12 residues long. The V gene lost 4 bases and the J gene lost 5 bases, with 9 bases spanning the gap. CDR1 is SQVTM and CDR2 is ANQGSEA in the germline V gene. The CDR3 spells CSVGQGENIQYF. The CDR3 DNA sequence: TGCAGCGTTGGTCAGGGAGAAAACATTCAGTACTTC. Full variable domain (remainder filled in from reference TRBV29-1 and TRBJ2-4): SAVISQKPSRDICQRGTSLTIQCQVDSQVTMMFWYRQQPGQSLTLIATANQGSEATYESGFVIDKFPISRPNLTFSTLTVSNMSPEDSSIYLCSVGQGENIQYFGAGTRLSVL.

The rearrangement links TRBV28 to TRBJ1-2; a weak D match, TRBD1 (6 bases). V was cut by 5 bases and J by 2 bases, with 9 bases left in between. CDR1 is MDHEN, CDR2 SYDVKM, per germline. This CDR3 is built from 13 residues. Here the CDR3 DNA reads TGTGCCAGCAGTGAGGACAGAAACTATGGCTACACCTTC. Translating it yields CASSEDRNYGYTF.

V is TRBV4-2 and J is TRBJ2-5; a possible D gene is TRBD1 (6 bases). Trimming took off 2 bases at V and 2 bases at J, with 9 bases between the two ends. CDR1 LGHNA and CDR2 YNFKEQ come from the germline V gene. There are 14 residues in the CDR3. The CDR3 loop is CASSQNREQETQYF. In DNA, the CDR3 is TGTGCCAGCAGCCAAAACAGGGAACAAGAGACCCAGTACTTC.

This rearrangement joins TRBV6-5 to TRBJ1-5; TRBD1 aligns across 9 bases. After removal of 6 bases from V and 6 bases from J, the junction contained 3 bases not matched to a gene. The CDR3 has 13 amino acids. Germline lookup yields CDR1 MNHEY and CDR2 SVGAGI. The CDR3 here is CASRDRGGQPQHF. In DNA, the CDR3 is TGTGCCAGCAGAGACAGGGGGGGTCAGCCCCAGCATTTT.

The chain couples TRBV2 to TRBJ1-5, with D unresolved. V gave up 8 bases and J gave up 2 bases, with 10 bases separating them. The germline gives CDR1 SNHLY, CDR2 FYNNEI. The CDR3 consists of 13 residues. In nucleotides, the CDR3 is TGTGCCAGCTCAGTCCTTGGCAATCAGCCCCAGCATTTT. It yields the protein CASSVLGNQPQHF.

The J gene is TRBJ2-3, the V gene TRBV10-3; 9 bases fit TRBD1. Trimming took 9 bases from V and 0 from J; bases not matched to a gene: 7. The CDR3 consists of 15 residues. Germline CDR1 reads ENHRY; CDR2 reads SYGVKD. This CDR3 is CAMGQGLTSTDTQYF. The CDR3 DNA follows: TGTGCCATGGGACAGGGACTAACTAGCACAGATACGCAGTATTTT.

The chain uses TRBV7-9 and TRBJ1-1; a possible D gene is TRBD1 (5 bases). Germline lookup yields CDR1 SEHNR and CDR2 FQNEAQ (reference sequence). Trimming took off 1 base at V and 6 bases at J, with 12 bases between the two ends. This CDR3 is built from 14 residues. The CDR3 sequence: CASSLDGGGAEAFF. The CDR3 DNA reads TGTGCCAGCAGCTTAGATGGGGGAGGGGCTGAAGCTTTCTTT.

The rearrangement joins TRBV19 to TRBJ1-2; tentatively, D is TRBD1 (6 bases). Germline V gene lookup returns CDR1 LNHDA and CDR2 SQIVND (reference sequence). The CDR3 extends over 13 amino acids. Deletions cut 4 bases from V and 8 bases from J, with 14 bases between. Here the CDR3 DNA reads TGTGCCAGTAGTAACAACCGCAGGGGAGGCTACACCTTC. Amino acids: CASSNNRRGGYTF.

The chain links TRBV6-5 to TRBJ1-6; D not certain. The CDR3 has 15 amino acids. CDR1 MNHEY and CDR2 SVGAGI come from the germline V gene. Trimming took off 6 bases at V and 0 bases at J, with 9 bases between the two ends. CDR3 loop: CASRALSSYNSPLHF. CDR3 coding DNA: TGTGCCAGCAGAGCCCTGAGCTCCTATAATTCACCCCTCCACTTT.

For the CDR3, the DNA is TGTGCTAGTGGTTTGGCCCCCCCGGTGGCTACTGAAGCTTTCTTT. It is translated as CASGLAPPVATEAFF. V is TRBV12-5 and J is TRBJ1-1, with D hard to call. Germline loops: CDR1 LGHNT, CDR2 FRNRAP. Trimming shortened V by 1 base and J by 5 bases, and 14 bases separated the two germline ends. The CDR3 contains 15 residues.

This chain joins TRBV28 and TRBJ2-3; D gene unclear. The CDR3 totals 12 residues. V lost 7 bases and J lost 0, with 5 bases in between. Germline CDR1 and CDR2: MDHEN and SYDVKM. The CDR3 DNA reads TGTGCCAGCACCGCCAGCACAGATACGCAGTATTTT. Amino acids: CASTASTDTQYF.

The chain recombines TRBV9 with TRBJ2-7, with TRBD1 matching 7 bases. The V segment lost 2 bases and the J segment 2 bases; nucleotides outside the gene matches: 7. CDR1 SGDLS and CDR2 YYNGEE come from the germline V gene. CDR3 size: 15 residues. Here the CDR3 DNA reads TGTGCCAGCAGCGTCCGGGACAGAGCCACCTACGAGCAGTACTTC. It is translated as CASSVRDRATYEQYF.

The chain has TRBV13 and TRBJ2-3, with a tentative D call TRBD2 (6 bases). Trimming removed 2 bases at V and 1 base at J, with 13 bases between. CDR1 is PRHDT and CDR2 is FYEKMQ in the germline V gene (reference sequence). There are 16 residues in the CDR3. The CDR3 region has the DNA TGTGCCAGCAGCTTAAGTTCGGGGGAGCGCACAGATACGCAGTATTTT. Protein sequence: CASSLSSGERTDTQYF.

This chain links TRBV2 with TRBJ1-5; D unclear. The CDR3 spans 16 residues. V lost 7 bases and J lost 8, with 24 bases in between. Germline CDR1 is SNHLY and CDR2 is FYNNEI. The CDR3 reads CASMGVSVGAGEPQHF. CDR3 nucleotides: TGTGCCAGCATGGGTGTTTCGGTGGGAGCGGGAGAGCCCCAGCATTTT.

The CDR3 bases are TGCGCCAGCAGTCAGCCCCAGGGATCTGGAAACACCATATATTTT. Encoded protein: CASSQPQGSGNTIYF. The chain links TRBV23-1 to TRBJ1-3; perhaps TRBD1 as D (5 bases). TRBV23-1 is filed as an ORF, its function uncertain. The CDR3 totals 15 residues. V gave up 3 bases and J gave up 1 base, with 10 bases separating them.

V gene TRBV20-1 combines with J gene TRBJ1-3; possibly TRBD1 for D (5 bases). The CDR3 is 18 residues long. Trimming left V 3 bases short and J 0 bases short, with 21 bases between. Germline CDR1 is DFQATT and CDR2 is SNEGSKA (reference sequence). CDR3 DNA: TGCAGTGCTAGTAGTCTTGGTAGGGGCCAATTCTCTGGAAACACCATATATTTT. Its translation is CSASSLGRGQFSGNTIYF.

The CDR3: CASSTQGVNEKLFF. The CDR3 region has the DNA TGTGCCAGCAGCACGCAGGGGGTCAATGAAAAACTGTTTTTT. The chain combines TRBV5-4 with TRBJ1-4; 7 nucleotides match TRBD1. CDR3 length equals 14 residues. With V trimmed by 4 bases and J by 5 bases, 5 bases remained unmatched. From germline, CDR1 is SGHNT and CDR2 YYREEE (reference sequence).

This rearrangement joins TRBV15 to TRBJ2-1; tentatively, D is TRBD1 (5 bases). The CDR3 totals 18 residues. Between the trimmed V and J ends, which lost 0 bases and 6 bases, there was a span of 21 bases. The germline V gene has CDR1 LNHNV and CDR2 YYDKDF (reference sequence). The CDR3 spells CATSRDRVGQGRSNEQFF. The CDR3 DNA is TGTGCCACCAGCAGAGATCGGGTCGGGCAGGGTAGGAGCAATGAGCAGTTCTTC.

This chain connects TRBV7-6 to TRBJ1-1; D may be TRBD1 (5 bases). This CDR3 region has 14 residues. V lost 7 bases to trimming and J lost 4 bases, with 16 bases between them. The germline CDR1 and CDR2 sequences are SGHVS and FNYEAQ. The CDR3: CASKPERGTTEAFF. CDR3 bases: TGTGCCAGCAAGCCCGAAAGGGGTACCACTGAAGCTTTCTTT.

The gene calls are TRBV7-9 and TRBJ1-6, with D unclear. The germline gives CDR1 SEHNR, CDR2 FQNEAQ (reference sequence). V gave up 4 bases and J gave up 6 bases, with 16 bases separating them. The CDR3 contains 16 residues. The CDR3 region is CASSSGNEPINSPLHF. Here the CDR3 DNA reads TGTGCCAGCAGCTCGGGAAACGAGCCCATTAATTCACCCCTCCACTTT.

CDR3 DNA: TGTGCCAGCAGTCCCGACCGGGGGTCCTGGGAGACCCAGTACTTC. Its protein is CASSPDRGSWETQYF. The rearrangement joins TRBV25-1 to TRBJ2-5; D is perhaps TRBD2 (6 bases). The CDR3 sequence is 15 residues long. Germline V gene data show CDR1 as MGHDK and CDR2 as SYGVNS. Trimming shortened V by 5 bases and J by 5 bases, and 18 bases separated the two germline ends.

The chain carries TRBV15 and TRBJ2-1; D unclear. The V end was cut by 0 bases, the J end by 9 bases, with 3 bases between. This CDR3 is 11 amino acids long. Germline CDR1 is LNHNV and CDR2 is YYDKDF (reference sequence). Here the CDR3 DNA reads TGTGCCACCAGCAGAGAAGGTGAGCAGTTCTTC. Translating gives CATSREGEQFF.

The CDR3 DNA sequence: TGTGCCAGCAGCTTAGGAGACGGATATAATTCACCCCTCCACTTT. Its protein is CASSLGDGYNSPLHF. The chain combines TRBV7-9 with TRBJ1-6; no reliable D call. CDR1 SEHNR and CDR2 FQNEAQ come from the germline V gene (reference sequence). CDR3 length: 15 residues. V lost 1 base, J lost 4 bases, and 8 bases lay in between.

The gene calls are TRBV28 and TRBJ2-3; 8 bases fit TRBD1. Germline-derived CDR1 and CDR2 are MDHEN and SYDVKM. Trimming cost V 6 bases and J 4 bases; bases outside gene matches: 9. The CDR3 length is 15 residues. The DNA of the CDR3 is TGTGCCAGCAGCCCTGCGGACAGGGCGGCAGATACGCAGTATTTT. Encoded protein: CASSPADRAADTQYF.

This clone was observed a handful of times. The chain uses TRBV12-5 and TRBJ2-2; the D call may be TRBD1 or TRBD2 (5 bases each). This CDR3 region has 12 residues. Germline CDR1 LGHNT, CDR2 FRNRAP. V was cut by 6 bases and J by 9 bases, with 11 bases left in between. Here the CDR3 reads CASGGPHRELFF. The CDR3 DNA reads as TGTGCTAGTGGGGGACCTCACCGGGAGCTGTTTTTT.

The J gene is TRBJ2-2, the V gene TRBV5-8; weak D call: TRBD1 (6 bases). V was pared by 2 bases and J by 8 bases, with 19 bases between. This CDR3 region has 16 residues. Germline V gene sequence: CDR1 SGHTS, CDR2 YDEGEE. The CDR3 coding sequence is TGTGCCAGCAGCTTCGACAGGACACAGGCGGTGGGGGAGCTGTTTTTT. Its translation is CASSFDRTQAVGELFF.

This clone was counted between two and nine times. This chain links TRBV10-3 with TRBJ1-2; no reliable D call. The germline gives CDR1 ENHRY, CDR2 SYGVKD. V lost 2 bases to trimming and J lost 1 base, with 8 bases between them. This CDR3 region has 14 residues. CDR3 nucleotides: TGTGCCATCAGTGAGGGGCGGATTAACTATGGCTACACCTTC. Translation: CAISEGRINYGYTF.